The source of this TCR beta chain is a study of early stage breast cancer tumors. Study context: About 80% of the 16 invasive tumors were ER+, PR+ and HER2-. Average read coverage per sample was about 10-fold. The study, taken as a whole, reports: Blood repertoires resembled normal breast more than tumor. Compared with adjacent normal breast tissue, tumors showed around 2.7-fold greater T cell density and higher clonality.

Clones were read by immunoSEQ multiplex PCR, and TCRdb kept only the in-frame ones, dropping some. This table has 6,000 to 10,000 clones, 62% appearing once. About this clone: Its cognate antigen is unknown.

The sample comprised breast tumor tissue. This TCR derives from a person aged 70 to 80 with breast cancer.

CDR3 loop: CASSLVWTTNSYEQYF. As DNA, the CDR3 is TGCGCCAGCAGCTTGGTTTGGACTACGAATTCCTACGAGCAGTACTTC. The chain recombines TRBV5-1 with TRBJ2-7; TRBD2 might be the D (6 bases). This CDR3 region has 16 residues. With 0 bases removed from V and 1 base from J, the gap between germline ends came to 14 bases. Germline values: CDR1 SGHRS, CDR2 YFSETQ. Together with reference TRBV5-1 and TRBJ2-7, the CDR3 gives the full variable domain: KAGVTQTPRYLIKTRGQQVTLSCSPISGHRSVSWYQQTPGQGLQFLFEYFSETQRNKGNFPGRFSGRQFSNSRSEMNVSTLELGDSALYLCASSLVWTTNSYEQYFGPGTRLTVT.